The clone carrying this TCR beta chain has a handful of counts. The antigen is undetermined. These data originate in a study of T-cell reconstitution after alpha-beta-depleted transplantation in children. Study observations and caveats: In some patients, recipient T cells and intrathymic progenitors surviving conditioning explained high day-60 diversity. The main origin of T-cell counts and diversity one year after transplant was newly produced T cells. Expanded graft clones numbering several hundred reportedly gave rise to alpha-beta T cells about two months after transplant.

Trimming cost V 4 bases and J 0 bases, with 6 bases left between them. This CDR3 is built from 12 residues. Germline assignment: CDR1 SQVTM and CDR2 ANQGSEA. This sample's TCRbeta library carried unique molecular identifier barcodes. A single record per CDR3 protein comes from TCRdb applying MiXCR to the PCR reads. The sample holds about 300,000 distinct CDR3 sequences; over 7.5% are singletons and the top ten take 9.1%. The V and J genes are TRBV29-1 and TRBJ1-2; D is uncertain. The material sequenced was peripheral blood, taken 360 days after TCRalphabeta/CD19-depleted stem cell transplant. The TCR sequence derives from a female patient between 2 and 10 years old who had a stem cell transplant for Fanconi anemia, so the T cells may come from the graft donor. The DNA for the CDR3 is TGCAGCGTTGCTACAGCTAACTATGGCTACACCTTC. Amino acids: CSVATANYGYTF.